The 14 T cell receptor beta chains in this list originate from one sample, sequenced in a study of post-analysis software for immune sequencing data. Regarding the study as a whole: Patients used several TRBV segments, including TRBV5-6, TRBV5-1 and TRBV20-1, more often than controls.

These receptors are not linked to any known antigen. Presence of unique molecular identifiers characterized the TCR beta cDNA libraries. TCRdb itself ran the PCR reads through MiXCR, one entry per CDR3 protein. This table has 350,000 to 500,000 distinct CDR3 sequences, roughly 38% appearing once. Sequencing was done on a sample of blood. These receptors were collected from a girl aged 2-15 years with multiple sclerosis.

This clonotype was picked up a small number of times. The rearrangement uses TRBV7-2 and TRBJ1-2, with D maybe TRBD1 (5 bases). Trimming removed 1 base at V and 9 bases at J, with 12 bases between. The germline gives CDR1 SGHTA, CDR2 FQGNSA. CDR3 length: 13 amino acids. CDR3 loop: CASSLGREYSYTF. CDR3 DNA: TGTGCCAGCAGCTTAGGCAGGGAGTATAGCTACACCTTC.

This clonotype was counted only a few times. This rearrangement joins TRBV3-1 to TRBJ2-3; D might be TRBD1 (5 bases). Between the trimmed V and J ends, which lost 6 bases and 0 bases, there was a span of 13 bases. The CDR3 is 15 amino acids. Germline V gene lookup returns CDR1 LGHDT and CDR2 YNNKEL (reference sequence). The CDR3 bases are TGTGCCAGCAGTATAGCAGGGCCAAGCACAGATACGCAGTATTTT. Residues: CASSIAGPSTDTQYF.

This clonotype was recorded a few times. The chain combines TRBV20-1 with TRBJ2-7; 12 bases line up with TRBD2. Germline V gene data show CDR1 as DFQATT and CDR2 as SNEGSKA (reference sequence). V dropped 8 bases and J dropped 6; count of bases not matched to a gene: 5. This CDR3 contains 12 residues. The CDR3 reads CSLPGLAGEQYF. CDR3 coding DNA: TGCAGTCTACCGGGACTAGCGGGCGAGCAGTACTTC.

This clonotype showed up just a few times. In DNA form, the CDR3 reads TGCGCCAGCAGCCTTCCGGTCCAAGGTGTTGATGAGCAGTTCTTC. Its translation is CASSLPVQGVDEQFF. This chain uses TRBV4-1 with TRBJ2-1; D is undetermined. The V gene lost 4 bases and the J gene lost 8 bases, with 18 bases spanning the gap. The CDR3 runs 15 residues. CDR1 and CDR2 from the germline V gene are MGHRA and YSYEKL.

Concerning this clonotype itself: A read error may produce the germline difference seen at one junction end. The chain employs TRBV7-6 and TRBJ2-1; 14 bases line up with TRBD2. CDR3 size: 15 residues. In germline, CDR1 is SGHVS, CDR2 FNYEAQ. The CDR3 sequence: CANSLGLAGGNEQFF. CDR3 DNA: TGTGCCAACAGCTTAGGACTAGCGGGAGGCAATGAGCAGTTCTTC.

Turning to this clonotype: Likely a read error: the CDR3 ends without its conserved phenylalanine or tryptophan. The chain recombines TRBV7-2 with TRBJ2-7; possibly TRBD2 for D (6 bases). In germline, CDR1 is SGHTA, CDR2 FQGNSA. The CDR3 sequence is 16 residues long. V was shortened by 4 bases and J by 1 base, with 17 bases between the two germline ends. The CDR3 nucleotides read TGTACCAGCAGCTCACTAGCAGCCTCGGTATCCTACGAGCAGTACTCC. Protein: CTSSSLAASVSYEQYS.

This chain connects TRBV3-1 to TRBJ2-1; the D gene is possibly TRBD2 (6 bases). Per the germline V gene, CDR1 is LGHDT and CDR2 is YNNKEL (reference sequence). V was pared by 5 bases and J by 0 bases, with 14 bases between. This CDR3 comprises 16 residues. Here the CDR3 DNA reads TGTGCCAGCAGCTTACGAGCGGGTGTCTCCTACAATGAGCAGTTCTTC. It translates to CASSLRAGVSYNEQFF.

This clonotype was picked up many times. The CDR3 is CSVGGGGETQYF. DNA of the CDR3: TGCAGCGTTGGAGGCGGAGGAGAGACCCAGTACTTC. The J gene is TRBJ2-5, the V gene TRBV29-1; perhaps TRBD2 as D (5 bases). Trimming removed 4 bases at V and 4 bases at J, with 10 bases between. Germline V lookup: CDR1 SQVTM, CDR2 ANQGSEA. The CDR3 loop spans 12 amino acids.

The genes are TRBV30 and TRBJ2-1; D possibly corresponds to TRBD2 (5 bases). V lost 2 bases to trimming and J lost 1 base, with 6 bases between them. This CDR3 has 13 amino acids. CDR1 GTSNPN and CDR2 SVGIG come from the germline V gene (reference sequence). CDR3 in amino acids: CAWSTGSYNEQFF. The CDR3 DNA reads as TGTGCCTGGAGTACGGGGTCCTACAATGAGCAGTTCTTC.

Only a few counts were recorded for this clonotype. The chain has TRBV20-1 and TRBJ2-5; D ambiguous. The CDR3 loop spans 13 amino acids. Looked up from germline, CDR1 is DFQATT and CDR2 is SNEGSKA (reference sequence). V dropped 0 bases and J dropped 3 bases, with 8 bases sitting between them. The CDR3, as DNA: TGCAGTGCTAGAGATGCGCGGAAAGAGACCCAGTACTTC. Its protein is CSARDARKETQYF.

The rearrangement joins TRBV27 to TRBJ2-1; weak D call: TRBD1 (6 bases). V was pared by 4 bases and J by 0 bases, with 13 bases between. This CDR3 contains 16 residues. Germline V lookup: CDR1 MNHEY, CDR2 SMNVEV (reference sequence). The CDR3: CASSYGQLSSYNEQFF. The DNA for the CDR3 is TGTGCCAGCAGTTATGGACAGTTGAGCTCCTACAATGAGCAGTTCTTC.

V is TRBV7-3 and J is TRBJ2-1; TRBD2 agrees at 7 bases. This CDR3 comprises 17 residues. Per germline, CDR1 SGHTA and CDR2 FQGTGA. Germline trimming cut 5 bases from V and 0 bases from J; bases unmatched to any gene: 10. The CDR3 sequence is CASSQRDRWSSYNEQFF. In DNA, the CDR3 is TGTGCCAGCAGCCAGCGGGACCGATGGAGCTCCTACAATGAGCAGTTCTTC. The whole variable domain, remainder taken from reference TRBV7-3 and TRBJ2-1, is GAGVSQTPSNKVTEKGKYVELRCDPISGHTALYWYRQSLGQGPEFLIYFQGTGAADDSGLPNDRFFAVRPEGSVSTLKIQRTERGDSAVYLCASSQRDRWSSYNEQFFGPGTRLTVL.

This clonotype has a single count. The chain joins TRBV7-2 to TRBJ2-5; 9 nucleotides line up with TRBD2. The DNA end is a closer match to TRBJ2-4, so the J assignment may be wrong. The CDR3 loop spans 19 amino acids. The V gene's germline CDR1 is SGHTA and CDR2 FQGNSA. The CDR3 loop is CASSPNPGLALSGRNIQYF. The DNA of the CDR3 is TGTGCCAGCAGCCCTAATCCGGGACTAGCTCTTTCCGGGAGAAACATTCAGTACTTC.

This clonotype was seen more than once but under ten times. V is TRBV10-3 and J is TRBJ2-7; D not certain. Trimming removed 0 bases at V and 12 bases at J, with 9 bases between. The CDR3 totals 11 residues. Germline loops: CDR1 ENHRY, CDR2 SYGVKD. In DNA form, the CDR3 reads TGTGCCATCAGTGAGTCGGGCTTGTGGTACTTC. It specifies CAISESGLWYF.